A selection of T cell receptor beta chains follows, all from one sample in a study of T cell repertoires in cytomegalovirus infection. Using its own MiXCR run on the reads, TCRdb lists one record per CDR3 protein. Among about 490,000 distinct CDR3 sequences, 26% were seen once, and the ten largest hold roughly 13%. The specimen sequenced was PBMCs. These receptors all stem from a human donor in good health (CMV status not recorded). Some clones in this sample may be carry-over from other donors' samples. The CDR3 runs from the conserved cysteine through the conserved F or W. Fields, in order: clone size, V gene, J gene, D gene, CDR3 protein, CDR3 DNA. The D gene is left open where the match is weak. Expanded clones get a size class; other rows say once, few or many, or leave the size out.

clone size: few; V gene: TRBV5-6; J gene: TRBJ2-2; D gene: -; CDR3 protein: CASSLGLGGGELFF; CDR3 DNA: TGTGCCAGCAGCTTGGGGCTAGGCGGCGGGGAGCTGTTTTTT
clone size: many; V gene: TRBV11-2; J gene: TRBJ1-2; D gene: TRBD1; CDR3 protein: CASSGGGTASYGYTF; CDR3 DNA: TGTGCCAGCAGCGGGGGAGGGACAGCCTCCTATGGCTACACCTTC
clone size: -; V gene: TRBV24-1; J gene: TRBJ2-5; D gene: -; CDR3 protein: CATEGEPGTQYF; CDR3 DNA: TGTGCCACCGAAGGGGAGCCCGGGACCCAGTACTTC
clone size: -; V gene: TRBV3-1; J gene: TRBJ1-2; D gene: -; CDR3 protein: CASSQSEYGYTF; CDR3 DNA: TGTGCCAGCAGCCAATCGGAGTATGGCTACACCTTC
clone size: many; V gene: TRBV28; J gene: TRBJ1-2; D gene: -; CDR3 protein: CASSLTNYGYTF; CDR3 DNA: TGTGCCAGCAGCTTAACCAACTATGGCTACACCTTC
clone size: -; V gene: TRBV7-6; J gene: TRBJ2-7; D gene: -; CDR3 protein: CASSLAGTGSFEQYF; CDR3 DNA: TGTGCCAGCAGCTTAGCGGGTACAGGGTCCTTCGAGCAGTACTTC
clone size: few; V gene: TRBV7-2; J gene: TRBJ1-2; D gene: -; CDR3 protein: CASSAGTRAGGYTF; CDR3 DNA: TGTGCCAGCAGCGCGGGGACACGAGCTGGGGGCTACACCTTC
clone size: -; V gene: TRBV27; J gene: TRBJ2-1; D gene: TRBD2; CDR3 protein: CASSFLSSGRDNEQFF; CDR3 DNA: TGTGCCAGCAGTTTTTTATCTAGCGGGAGGGACAATGAGCAGTTCTTC
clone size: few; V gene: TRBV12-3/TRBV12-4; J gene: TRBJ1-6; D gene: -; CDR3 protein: CASNRGGVYNSPLHF; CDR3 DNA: TGTGCCAGCAACCGTGGGGGCGTCTATAATTCACCCCTCCACTTT
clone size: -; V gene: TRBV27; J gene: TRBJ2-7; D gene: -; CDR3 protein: CASSLGNNYEQYF; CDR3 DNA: TGTGCCAGCAGTTTAGGGAATAACTACGAGCAGTACTTC
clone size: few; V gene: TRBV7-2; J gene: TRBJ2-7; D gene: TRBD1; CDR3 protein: CASSLAPGGRAEQYF; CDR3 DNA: TGTGCCAGCAGCTTAGCTCCAGGGGGCCGCGCAGAGCAGTACTTC
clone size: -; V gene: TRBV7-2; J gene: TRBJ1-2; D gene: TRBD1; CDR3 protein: CASTTPTGGIGGYTF; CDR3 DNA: TGTGCCAGCACCACCCCGACAGGGGGAATTGGAGGCTACACCTTC
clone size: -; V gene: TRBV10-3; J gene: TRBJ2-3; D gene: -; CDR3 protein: CAISEQLVSTDTQYF; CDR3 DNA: TGTGCCATCAGTGAACAACTGGTGAGCACAGATACGCAGTATTTT
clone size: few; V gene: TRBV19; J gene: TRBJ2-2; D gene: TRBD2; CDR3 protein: CASSTPPGLAGVLRDGELFF; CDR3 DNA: TGTGCCAGTAGCACCCCGCCGGGACTAGCGGGAGTCTTGAGGGACGGGGAGCTGTTTTTT
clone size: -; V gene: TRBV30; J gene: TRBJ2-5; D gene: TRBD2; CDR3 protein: CAWSPGASGSKTQYF; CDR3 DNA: TGTGCCTGGAGTCCGGGGGCTAGCGGGAGTAAGACCCAGTACTTC
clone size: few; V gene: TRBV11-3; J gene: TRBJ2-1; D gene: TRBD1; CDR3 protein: CASSQRTGGGDEQFF; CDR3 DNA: TGTGCCAGCAGCCAAAGGACAGGGGGCGGCGATGAGCAGTTCTTC
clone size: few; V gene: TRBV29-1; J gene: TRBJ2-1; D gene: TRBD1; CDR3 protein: CSVLDRGKTYNEQFF; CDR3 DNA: TGCAGCGTTCTTGACAGGGGAAAGACCTACAATGAGCAGTTCTTC
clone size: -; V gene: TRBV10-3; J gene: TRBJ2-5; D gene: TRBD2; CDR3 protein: CAISDRGREETQYF; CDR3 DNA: TGTGCCATCAGTGATCGGGGGAGGGAAGAGACCCAGTACTTC
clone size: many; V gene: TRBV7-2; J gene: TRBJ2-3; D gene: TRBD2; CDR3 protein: CASSLASLAGATQYF; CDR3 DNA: TGTGCCAGCAGCTTAGCATCCCTAGCGGGAGCTACGCAGTATTTT
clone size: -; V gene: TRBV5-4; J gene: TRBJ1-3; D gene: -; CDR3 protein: CASSLEGSPSGNTIYF; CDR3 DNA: TGTGCCAGCAGCTTGGAGGGCAGCCCCTCTGGAAACACCATATATTTT
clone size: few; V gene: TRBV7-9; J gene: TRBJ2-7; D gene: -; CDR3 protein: CASSLARGVLSYEQYF; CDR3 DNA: TGTGCCAGCAGCTTAGCGCGTGGGGTTTTATCCTACGAGCAGTACTTC
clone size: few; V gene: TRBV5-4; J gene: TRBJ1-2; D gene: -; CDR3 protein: CASSSDPRMNYGYTF; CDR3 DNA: TGTGCCAGCAGCTCTGATCCTCGGATGAACTATGGCTACACCTTC
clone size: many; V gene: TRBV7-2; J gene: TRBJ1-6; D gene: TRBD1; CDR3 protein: CASSKHDRARGSPLHF; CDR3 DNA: TGTGCCAGCAGCAAACATGACAGGGCGCGGGGTTCACCCCTCCACTTT
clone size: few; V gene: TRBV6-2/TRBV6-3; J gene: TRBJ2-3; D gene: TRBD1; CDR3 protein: CASSSAGQGASPQYF; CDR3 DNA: TGTGCCAGCAGTTCCGCAGGACAGGGGGCTTCTCCGCAGTATTTT
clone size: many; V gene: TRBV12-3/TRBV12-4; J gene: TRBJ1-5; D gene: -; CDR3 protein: CASSWAVSSNQPQHF; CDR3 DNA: TGTGCCAGCAGTTGGGCGGTCTCTAGCAATCAGCCCCAGCATTTT
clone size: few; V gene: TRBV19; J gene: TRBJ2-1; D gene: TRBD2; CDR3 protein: CASRRQQGLAGPSSYNEQFF; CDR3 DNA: TGTGCCAGTAGGCGACAGCAGGGACTAGCGGGCCCGAGCTCCTACAATGAGCAGTTCTTC
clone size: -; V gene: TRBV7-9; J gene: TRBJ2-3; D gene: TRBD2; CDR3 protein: CASSLGLAGTLFTQYF; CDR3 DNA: TGTGCCAGCAGCTTAGGACTAGCGGGAACCTTATTTACGCAGTATTTT
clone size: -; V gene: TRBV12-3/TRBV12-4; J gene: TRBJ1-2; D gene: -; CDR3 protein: CASSLVSGSGYTF; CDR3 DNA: TGTGCCAGCAGTTTAGTATCCGGAAGTGGCTACACCTTC
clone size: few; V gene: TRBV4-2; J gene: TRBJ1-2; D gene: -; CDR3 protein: CASSHGSEIGNYGYTF; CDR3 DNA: TGTGCCAGCAGCCACGGGAGCGAAATAGGGAACTATGGCTACACCTTC
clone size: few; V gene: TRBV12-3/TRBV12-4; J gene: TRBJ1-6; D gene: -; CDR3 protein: CASSAGENSPLHF; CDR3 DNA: TGTGCCAGCAGTGCCGGAGAGAATTCACCCCTCCACTTT
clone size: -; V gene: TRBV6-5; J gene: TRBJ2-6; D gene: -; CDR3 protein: CASSYDGSSGANVLTF; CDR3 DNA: TGTGCCAGCAGTTACGACGGAAGCTCTGGGGCCAACGTCCTGACTTTC
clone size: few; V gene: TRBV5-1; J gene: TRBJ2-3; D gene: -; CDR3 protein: CASSFRPIADTQYF; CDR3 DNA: TGCGCCAGCAGCTTTCGACCCATAGCAGATACGCAGTATTTT
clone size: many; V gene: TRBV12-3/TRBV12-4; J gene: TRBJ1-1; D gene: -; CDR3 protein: CASSPFEGLNTEAFF; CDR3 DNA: TGTGCCAGCAGCCCGTTTGAGGGGTTGAACACTGAAGCTTTCTTT
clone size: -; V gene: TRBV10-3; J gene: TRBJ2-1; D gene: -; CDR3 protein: CATQGLHNNNEQFF; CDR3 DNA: TGTGCCACTCAAGGACTCCATAACAACAATGAGCAGTTCTTC
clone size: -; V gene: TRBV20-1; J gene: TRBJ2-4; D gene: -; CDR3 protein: CSAKMVYDSSLAKNIQYF; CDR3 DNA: TGCAGTGCCAAGATGGTTTACGACAGCTCTCTAGCCAAAAACATTCAGTACTTC
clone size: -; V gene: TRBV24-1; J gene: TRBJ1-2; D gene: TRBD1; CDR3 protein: CATSDGQGGTYGYTF; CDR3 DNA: TGTGCCACCAGTGATGGACAGGGGGGAACCTATGGCTACACCTTC
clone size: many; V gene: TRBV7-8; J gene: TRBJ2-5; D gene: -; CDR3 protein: CASSPRRGETQYF; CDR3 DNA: TGTGCCAGCAGCCCGAGGCGTGGGGAGACCCAGTACTTC
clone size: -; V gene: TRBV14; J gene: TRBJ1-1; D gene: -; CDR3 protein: CASSHNTAEAFF; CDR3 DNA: TGTGCCAGCAGCCACAATACCGCAGAAGCTTTCTTT
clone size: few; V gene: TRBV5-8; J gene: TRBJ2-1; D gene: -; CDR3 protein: CASSLTGHPYNEQFF; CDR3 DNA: TGTGCCAGCAGCTTGACAGGCCACCCCTACAATGAGCAGTTCTTC
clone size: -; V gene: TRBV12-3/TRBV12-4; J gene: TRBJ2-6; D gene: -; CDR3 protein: CASSLVDSGANVLTF; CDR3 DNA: TGTGCCAGCAGTTTAGTGGACTCTGGGGCCAACGTCCTGACTTTC
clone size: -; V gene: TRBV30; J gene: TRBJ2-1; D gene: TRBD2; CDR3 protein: CAWRRAGTYNEQFF; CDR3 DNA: TGTGCCTGGAGGAGAGCGGGAACCTACAATGAGCAGTTCTTC
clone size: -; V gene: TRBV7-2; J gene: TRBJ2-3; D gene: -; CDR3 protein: CASRAGFSPDTQYF; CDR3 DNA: TGTGCCAGCCGGGCGGGATTTAGCCCAGATACGCAGTATTTT
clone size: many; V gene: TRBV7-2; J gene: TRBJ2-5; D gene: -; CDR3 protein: CASSRGTQRQETQYF; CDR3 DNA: TGTGCCAGCAGCCGGGGGACGCAGAGGCAAGAGACCCAGTACTTC
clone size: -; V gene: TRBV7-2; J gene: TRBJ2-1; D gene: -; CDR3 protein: CASSLSTSRYNEQFF; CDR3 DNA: TGTGCCAGCAGCTTATCCACTAGCCGATACAATGAGCAGTTCTTC
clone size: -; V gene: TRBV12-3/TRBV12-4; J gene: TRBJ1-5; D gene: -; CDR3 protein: CASSSGLGNQPQHF; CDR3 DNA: TGTGCCAGCAGTTCAGGGTTGGGCAATCAGCCCCAGCATTTT
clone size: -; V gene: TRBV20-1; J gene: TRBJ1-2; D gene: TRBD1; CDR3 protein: CSARKGGTGF; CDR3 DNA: TGCAGTGCTAGAAAAGGTGGGACAGGCTTC
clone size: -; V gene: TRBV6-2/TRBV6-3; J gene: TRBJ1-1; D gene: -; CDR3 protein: CASSLDTPYTEAFF; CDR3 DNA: TGTGCCAGCAGTCTGGACACGCCTTACACTGAAGCTTTCTTT
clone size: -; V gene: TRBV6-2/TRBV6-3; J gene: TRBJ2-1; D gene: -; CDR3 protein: CASSPDRSTGLSYNEQFF; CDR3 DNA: TGTGCCAGCAGTCCCGACCGTTCAACAGGGTTATCCTACAATGAGCAGTTCTTC
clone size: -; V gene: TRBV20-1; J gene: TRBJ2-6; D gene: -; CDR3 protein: CSASNAGAIGANVLTF; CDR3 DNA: TGCAGTGCTAGTAATGCGGGGGCTATTGGGGCCAACGTCCTGACTTTC
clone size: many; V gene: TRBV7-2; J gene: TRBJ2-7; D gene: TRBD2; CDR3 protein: CASSFSGLADYEQYF; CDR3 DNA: TGTGCCAGCAGCTTCAGCGGGCTAGCGGACTACGAGCAGTACTTC
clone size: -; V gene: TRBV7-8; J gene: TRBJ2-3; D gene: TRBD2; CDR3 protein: CASNPGTSGVSDTQYF; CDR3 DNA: TGTGCCAGCAACCCGGGGACTAGCGGGGTATCAGATACGCAGTATTTT
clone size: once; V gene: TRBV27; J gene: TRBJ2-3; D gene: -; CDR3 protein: CASSRRLLTDTQYF; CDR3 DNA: TGTGCCAGCAGTCGGAGGCTTCTCACAGATACGCAGTATTTT